This T cell receptor (beta chain) derives from a study of monozygotic twins with inflammatory bowel disease. This CDR3 region has 15 residues. Germline values: CDR1 DFQATT, CDR2 SNEGSKA (reference sequence). TCRalpha and TCRbeta cDNA went through two nested PCRs of roughly 15 and 9 cycles. Reprocessing the 5' RACE reads, TCRdb reports a single entry for every CDR3 protein and omits DNA. The sample has about 350,000 distinct CDR3 sequences. Comment on this clonotype: What it binds is unknown.

Findings of the study overall: Lower sharing of clonotypes with other individuals was seen in IBD patients than in healthy twins. This was most marked in patients showing signs of disease activity.

What was sequenced was blood. This receptor was identified in a human donor with ulcerative colitis or Crohn's disease, or a healthy co-twin of an affected twin (not recorded which). The chain is built from TRBV20-1 and TRBJ2-1; TCRdb lists TRBD1, though no DNA is available to test this call. CDR3 amino acids: CSAPPGLGQGYEQFF.